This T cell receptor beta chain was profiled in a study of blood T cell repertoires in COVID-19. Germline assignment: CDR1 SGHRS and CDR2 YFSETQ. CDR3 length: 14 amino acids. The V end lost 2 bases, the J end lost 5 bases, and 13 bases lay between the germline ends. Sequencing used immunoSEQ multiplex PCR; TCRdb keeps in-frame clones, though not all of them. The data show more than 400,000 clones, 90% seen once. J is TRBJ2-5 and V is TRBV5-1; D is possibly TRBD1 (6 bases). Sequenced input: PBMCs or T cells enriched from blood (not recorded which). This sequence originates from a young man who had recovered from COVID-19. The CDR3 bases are TGCGCCAGCAGCTTACAGGGCAGTGAGGAGACCCAGTACTTC. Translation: CASSLQGSEETQYF.